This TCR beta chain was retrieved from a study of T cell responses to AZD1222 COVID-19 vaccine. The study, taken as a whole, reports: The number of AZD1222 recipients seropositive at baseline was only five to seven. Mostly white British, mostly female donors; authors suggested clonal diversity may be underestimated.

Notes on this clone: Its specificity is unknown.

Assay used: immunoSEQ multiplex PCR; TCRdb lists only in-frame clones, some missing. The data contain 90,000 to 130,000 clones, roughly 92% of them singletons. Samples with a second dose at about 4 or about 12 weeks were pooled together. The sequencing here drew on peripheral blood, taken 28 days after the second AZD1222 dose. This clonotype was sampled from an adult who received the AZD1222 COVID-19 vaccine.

The CDR3 DNA sequence: TGTGCCAGCAGCGTAGTCCCCGACAGCTCTTACAATGAGCAGTTCTTC. It is translated as CASSVVPDSSYNEQFF. This chain connects TRBV9 to TRBJ2-1, with a possible D match to TRBD1 (5 bases). This CDR3 has 16 amino acids. The V gene lost 0 bases and the J gene lost 4 bases, with 14 bases spanning the gap. The V gene's germline CDR1 is SGDLS and CDR2 YYNGEE.